The present TCR beta chain was sequenced within a study of cytomegalovirus exposure and HLA in healthy donors. The CDR3 sequence is 15 residues long. V gave up 8 bases and J gave up 0 bases; unmatched junction bases: 6. Germline-derived CDR1 and CDR2 are LGHNA and YSLEER. Overall study results and limits: The study put around 180 TCR beta chains on its list as cytomegalovirus-associated.

Remarks on this clone: Its antigen remains unknown.

Produced via immunoSEQ multiplex PCR; TCRdb's table is partial and in-frame only. The data show roughly 130,000 clones, about 88% seen once. Sequenced material: PBMCs. This rearrangement joins TRBV4-3 to TRBJ2-7, with 11 nucleotides matching TRBD2. The clonotype comes from a woman between 18 and 29 years old in good health and CMV-seropositive. The CDR3 nucleotides are TGCGCCAGCTCCCCAACTAGCGGGAGCTCCTACGAGCAGTACTTC. It yields the protein CASSPTSGSSYEQYF.